These T cell receptor beta chains were read from a single sample in a study of control samples from healthy donors and cancer patients. The repertoire was sequenced with immunoSEQ multiplex PCR; TCRdb's copy has only in-frame clones and lacks some. The sample has under 200,000 clones, around 91% seen once. The sample comprised blood. The receptors were gathered from a woman in her 30s in good health. Both conserved end residues are part of each CDR3. D genes are given only for firm matches.

TRBV7-9	TRBJ2-7	TRBD2	TGTGCCAGCAGCTTAGTTCCTAGCGGAGGTTACGAGCAGTACTTC	CASSLVPSGGYEQYF
TRBV19	TRBJ2-1	TRBD1	TGTGCCAGTAGTCCAGGGGGCTCCTACAATGAGCAGTTCTTC	CASSPGGSYNEQFF
TRBV5-1	TRBJ1-1	-	TGCGCCAGCAGCTTGCGGGGGAACACTGAAGCTTTCTTT	CASSLRGNTEAFF
TRBV28	TRBJ1-5	-	TGTGCCAGCAGTTTATCAGGGGGCAATCAGCCCCAGCATTTT	CASSLSGGNQPQHF
TRBV2	TRBJ2-1	TRBD2	TGTGCCAGCAGTGTCCCCCTAGCGGGGTTTTACAATGAGCAGTTCTTC	CASSVPLAGFYNEQFF
TRBV6-2/TRBV6-3	TRBJ2-5	TRBD1	TGTGCCAGCAGTACGCGGACAGGGGGGGAGACCCAGTACTTC	CASSTRTGGETQYF
TRBV7-6	TRBJ2-5	-	TGTGCCAGCAGCTTAGAAGGGGGGGGAGAGACCCAGTACTTC	CASSLEGGGETQYF
TRBV27	TRBJ1-6	-	TGTGCCAGCAGTTTTTGGCAGGGGCCCTATTCACCCCTCCACTTT	CASSFWQGPYSPLHF
TRBV10-1	TRBJ1-1	-	TGCGCCAGCAGGACGGACCGCCGGACCACTGAAGCTTTCTTT	CASRTDRRTTEAFF
TRBV7-9	TRBJ1-4	-	TGTGCCAGCAGCCCCCGCCTTGAAAAACTGTTTTTT	CASSPRLEKLFF
TRBV6-4	TRBJ2-1	TRBD1	TGTGCCAGCAGTGAAGCAGGGGGCTTCAATGAGCAGTTCTTC	CASSEAGGFNEQFF
TRBV7-2	TRBJ1-2	-	TGTGCCAGCAGCTTGAAAGGGCCTACTAACTATGGCTACACCTTC	CASSLKGPTNYGYTF
TRBV7-2	TRBJ1-5	TRBD1	TGTGCCAGCAGCTTCAGACAGGGCCAAGGGCAGCCCCAGCATTTT	CASSFRQGQGQPQHF
TRBV30	TRBJ2-1	-	TGTGCCTGGAGAACAGTACTCTCCTACAATGAGCAGTTCTTC	CAWRTVLSYNEQFF
TRBV28	TRBJ1-1	TRBD1	TGTGCCAGCAGTCCGACGACAGGGGGCGTCACTGAAGCTTTCTTT	CASSPTTGGVTEAFF
TRBV6-6	TRBJ2-2	TRBD1	TGTGCCAGCAGCTTACAGGGGGCGGACACCGGGGAGCTGTTTTTT	CASSLQGADTGELFF
TRBV7-3	TRBJ2-1	TRBD2	TGTGCCAGCAGCCGGACTAGCGGGGGGGTCAATGAGCAGTTCTTC	CASSRTSGGVNEQFF
TRBV28	TRBJ1-5	TRBD1	TGTGCCAGCAGCCAGACAGGGGGCGCGGGCAATCAGCCCCAGCATTTT	CASSQTGGAGNQPQHF